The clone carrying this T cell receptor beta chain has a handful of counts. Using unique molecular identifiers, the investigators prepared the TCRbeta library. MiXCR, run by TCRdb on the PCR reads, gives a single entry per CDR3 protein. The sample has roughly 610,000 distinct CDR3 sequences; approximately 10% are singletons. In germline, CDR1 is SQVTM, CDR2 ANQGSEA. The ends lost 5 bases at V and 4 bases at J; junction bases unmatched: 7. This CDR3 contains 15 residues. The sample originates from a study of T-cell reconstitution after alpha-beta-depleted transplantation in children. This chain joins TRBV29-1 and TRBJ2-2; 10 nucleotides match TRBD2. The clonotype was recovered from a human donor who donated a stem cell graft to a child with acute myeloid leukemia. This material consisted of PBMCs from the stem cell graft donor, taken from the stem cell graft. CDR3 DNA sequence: TGCAGCGTTCGGAGCGGGAGGGCGGGCACCGGGGAGCTGTTTTTT. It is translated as CSVRSGRAGTGELFF.